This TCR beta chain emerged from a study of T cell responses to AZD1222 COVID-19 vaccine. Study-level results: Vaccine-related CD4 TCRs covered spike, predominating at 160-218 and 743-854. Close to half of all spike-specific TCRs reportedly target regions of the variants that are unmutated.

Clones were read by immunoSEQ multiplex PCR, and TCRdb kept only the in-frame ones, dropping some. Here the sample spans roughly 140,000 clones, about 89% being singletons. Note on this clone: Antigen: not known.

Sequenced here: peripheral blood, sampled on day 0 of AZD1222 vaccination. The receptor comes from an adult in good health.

This CDR3 is CASSLRGQPGYSYEQYF. Here the CDR3 DNA reads TGTGCCAGCAGCTTGCGGGGACAGCCCGGCTACTCCTACGAGCAGTACTTC. The chain uses TRBV11-2 and TRBJ2-7, with a weak D call TRBD1 (7 bases). The germline gives CDR1 SGHAT, CDR2 FQNNGV. Trimming took 3 bases from V and 0 from J, leaving 18 bases between them. The CDR3 has 17 amino acids. The full variable domain, in which reference TRBV11-2 and TRBJ2-7 provide the parts outside the CDR3, is EAGVAQSPRYKIIEKRQSVAFWCNPISGHATLYWYQQILGQGPKLLIQFQNNGVVDDSQLPKDRFSAERLKGVDSTLKIQPAKLEDSAVYLCASSLRGQPGYSYEQYFGPGTRLTVT.